The rows below give T cell receptor beta chains drawn from one sample of a study of blood T cell repertoires in COVID-19. The repertoire was sequenced with immunoSEQ multiplex PCR; TCRdb's copy has only in-frame clones and lacks some. The sample shows about 150,000 clones, roughly 79% of them seen only once. Sequencing input: peripheral blood. The receptors derive from a woman between 55 and 75 years old with active or convalescent COVID-19. The CDR3 runs from the conserved cysteine through the conserved F or W. D genes are given only for firm matches. Rows may omit the clone size; those that give it use once, few, many or a size class.

clone_size: -
j_call: TRBJ1-1
v_call: TRBV19
d_call: -
cdr3_nt: TGTGCCACCTCTCTCACAGGGCTGAACACTGAAGCTTTCTTT
cdr3_aa: CATSLTGLNTEAFF

clone_size: -
j_call: TRBJ2-7
v_call: TRBV11-2
d_call: TRBD1
cdr3_nt: TGTGCCAGCAGCTTAGGATTGACAGGGAATGACTACGAGCAGTACTTC
cdr3_aa: CASSLGLTGNDYEQYF

clone_size: -
j_call: TRBJ2-7
v_call: TRBV30
d_call: -
cdr3_nt: TGTGCCTGGAGTGGTAGCGCACCGTACGAGCAGTACTTC
cdr3_aa: CAWSGSAPYEQYF

clone_size: -
j_call: TRBJ1-1
v_call: TRBV2
d_call: TRBD1
cdr3_nt: TGTGCCAGCGACGAACTGCCCGGGACAGGGGCTGAAGCTTTCTTT
cdr3_aa: CASDELPGTGAEAFF

clone_size: -
j_call: TRBJ2-7
v_call: TRBV11-2
d_call: TRBD1
cdr3_nt: TGTGCCAGCAGCTTGGGGACAGCCTACGAGCAGTACTTC
cdr3_aa: CASSLGTAYEQYF

clone_size: -
j_call: TRBJ2-3
v_call: TRBV28
d_call: -
cdr3_nt: TGTGCCAGCAGTTTAGCCGGGAAAACCACAGATACGCAGTATTTT
cdr3_aa: CASSLAGKTTDTQYF

clone_size: -
j_call: TRBJ1-1
v_call: TRBV5-1
d_call: -
cdr3_nt: TGCGCCAGCAGCTTGGGAGGGAACACTGAAGCTTTCTTT
cdr3_aa: CASSLGGNTEAFF

clone_size: -
j_call: TRBJ2-2
v_call: TRBV9
d_call: -
cdr3_nt: TGTGCCAGCAGCGTCACAGGGTACGGGGCCACCGGGGAGCTGTTTTTT
cdr3_aa: CASSVTGYGATGELFF

clone_size: -
j_call: TRBJ2-1
v_call: TRBV14
d_call: -
cdr3_nt: TGTGCCAGCAGCCAAGATCAGGGTGTCACGGGTGAGCAGTTCTTC
cdr3_aa: CASSQDQGVTGEQFF

clone_size: -
j_call: TRBJ2-7
v_call: TRBV11-3
d_call: TRBD2
cdr3_nt: TGTGCCAGCAGCCCAAGGACTAGCGGGACCTACGAGCAGTACTTC
cdr3_aa: CASSPRTSGTYEQYF

clone_size: -
j_call: TRBJ1-1
v_call: TRBV5-1
d_call: -
cdr3_nt: TGCGCCAGCAGCCCGCGGGGGACTGAAGCTTTCTTT
cdr3_aa: CASSPRGTEAFF

clone_size: -
j_call: TRBJ2-1
v_call: TRBV28
d_call: TRBD2
cdr3_nt: TGTGCCAGCACCGCGTCCTGGACTAGCGGGGGGGCCGAGCAGTTCTTC
cdr3_aa: CASTASWTSGGAEQFF

clone_size: -
j_call: TRBJ1-3
v_call: TRBV7-8
d_call: -
cdr3_nt: TGTGCCAGCAGCTCCCTAGGTACATCTATTGGAAACACCATATATTTT
cdr3_aa: CASSSLGTSIGNTIYF

clone_size: -
j_call: TRBJ1-4
v_call: TRBV3-1/TRBV3-2
d_call: -
cdr3_nt: TGTGCCAGCAGCGCAGGGTGGGAAAAACTGTTTTTT
cdr3_aa: CASSAGWEKLFF

clone_size: -
j_call: TRBJ1-3
v_call: TRBV5-6
d_call: -
cdr3_nt: TGTGCCAGCAGCTTGCCCCTCTCTGGAAACACCATATATTTT
cdr3_aa: CASSLPLSGNTIYF

clone_size: -
j_call: TRBJ2-5
v_call: TRBV7-2
d_call: TRBD2
cdr3_nt: TGTGCCAGCAGCTTGACTAGCGGGAGGGCAGGAGAGACCCAGTACTTC
cdr3_aa: CASSLTSGRAGETQYF

clone_size: few
j_call: TRBJ2-1
v_call: TRBV13
d_call: TRBD2
cdr3_nt: TGTGCCAGCAGCCCTTCCGGGAGCGGGAGCTATAATGAGCAGTTCTTC
cdr3_aa: CASSPSGSGSYNEQFF

clone_size: -
j_call: TRBJ2-4
v_call: TRBV4-3
d_call: -
cdr3_nt: TGCGCCAGCAGCCAAGACCAGGGGGGCGGTAACATTCAGTACTTC
cdr3_aa: CASSQDQGGGNIQYF

clone_size: -
j_call: TRBJ1-1
v_call: TRBV5-6
d_call: -
cdr3_nt: TGTGCCAGCAGCTTGGCCCTCGAGGGGAGGGGCACTGAAGCTTTCTTT
cdr3_aa: CASSLALEGRGTEAFF

clone_size: -
j_call: TRBJ1-4
v_call: TRBV5-1
d_call: -
cdr3_nt: TGCGCCAGCAGCCAGGACATCCCGAATGAAAAACTGTTTTTT
cdr3_aa: CASSQDIPNEKLFF

clone_size: -
j_call: TRBJ2-3
v_call: TRBV11-2
d_call: -
cdr3_nt: TGTGCCAGCAGCCCCAGGGGCACAGATACGCAGTATTTT
cdr3_aa: CASSPRGTDTQYF

clone_size: -
j_call: TRBJ1-2
v_call: TRBV4-2
d_call: -
cdr3_nt: TGTGCCAGCAGCCAAGGACAGGATATACGATTTAACTATGGCTACACCTTC
cdr3_aa: CASSQGQDIRFNYGYTF

clone_size: -
j_call: TRBJ2-7
v_call: TRBV19
d_call: TRBD2
cdr3_nt: TGTGCCAGTAGTTCTACGGGACTAGCGGGAGAAGGGGACGAGCAGTACTTC
cdr3_aa: CASSSTGLAGEGDEQYF

clone_size: -
j_call: TRBJ1-2
v_call: TRBV5-1
d_call: -
cdr3_nt: TGCGCCAGCAGGGTCCAGGCCCAAAACTATGGCTACACCTTC
cdr3_aa: CASRVQAQNYGYTF

clone_size: -
j_call: TRBJ1-1
v_call: TRBV28
d_call: TRBD1
cdr3_nt: TGTGCCAGCAGTTTTCAGGGGGCATCTGAAGCTTTCTTT
cdr3_aa: CASSFQGASEAFF

clone_size: -
j_call: TRBJ1-4
v_call: TRBV28
d_call: TRBD1
cdr3_nt: TGTGCCAGCACCCTACAGGGGGCTAATGAAAAACTGTTTTTT
cdr3_aa: CASTLQGANEKLFF

clone_size: once
j_call: TRBJ1-5
v_call: TRBV28
d_call: -
cdr3_nt: TGTGCCAGCAGTTTAAGACAGGCCGCCCAGCCCCAGCATTTT
cdr3_aa: CASSLRQAAQPQHF

clone_size: -
j_call: TRBJ1-5
v_call: TRBV7-2
d_call: -
cdr3_nt: TGTGCCAGCAGCTTAGCGGGGCGAAATAGCAATCAGCCCCAGCATTTT
cdr3_aa: CASSLAGRNSNQPQHF

clone_size: -
j_call: TRBJ1-6
v_call: TRBV5-1
d_call: TRBD1
cdr3_nt: TGCGCCAGCAGCGCCCGGGACAGTAATTCACCCCTCCACTTT
cdr3_aa: CASSARDSNSPLHF

clone_size: -
j_call: TRBJ2-5
v_call: TRBV19
d_call: TRBD2
cdr3_nt: TGTGCCAGTAGTCCCGGGACTAGCTCGAGGCCGGAGACCCAGTACTTC
cdr3_aa: CASSPGTSSRPETQYF

clone_size: once
j_call: TRBJ1-3
v_call: TRBV6-5
d_call: TRBD1
cdr3_nt: TGTGCCAGCAGTTACTTGACAGGGGGGTCCAGAAACACCATATATTTT
cdr3_aa: CASSYLTGGSRNTIYF

clone_size: -
j_call: TRBJ1-5
v_call: TRBV29-1
d_call: -
cdr3_nt: TGCAGCGCCCGGGAGGGCGGCCAGCCCCAGCATTTT
cdr3_aa: CSAREGGQPQHF

clone_size: few
j_call: TRBJ2-2
v_call: TRBV9
d_call: -
cdr3_nt: TGTGCCAGCAAAAGGACTGGCGAGAACACCGGGGAGCTGTTTTTT
cdr3_aa: CASKRTGENTGELFF

clone_size: -
j_call: TRBJ1-1
v_call: TRBV18
d_call: TRBD1
cdr3_nt: TGTGCCAGCTCTACCTCCGGGACAGGGTCGAATGAAGCTTTCTTT
cdr3_aa: CASSTSGTGSNEAFF

clone_size: -
j_call: TRBJ1-1
v_call: TRBV6-6
d_call: TRBD1
cdr3_nt: TGTGCCAGCAGTTACGCCGAACAGGGGACTGAAGCTTTCTTT
cdr3_aa: CASSYAEQGTEAFF

clone_size: -
j_call: TRBJ2-1
v_call: TRBV4-1
d_call: TRBD2
cdr3_nt: TGCGCCAGCAGCCAGCTAGCGGGAGAAGGCAATGAGCAGTTCTTC
cdr3_aa: CASSQLAGEGNEQFF

clone_size: -
j_call: TRBJ2-5
v_call: TRBV7-9
d_call: TRBD2
cdr3_nt: TGTGCCAGCAGCTCGCTAGCGGGGCAAGAGACCCAGTACTTC
cdr3_aa: CASSSLAGQETQYF

clone_size: once
j_call: TRBJ2-7
v_call: TRBV7-2
d_call: -
cdr3_nt: TGTGCCAGCAGCTACTCCCTCTACGAGCAGTACTTC
cdr3_aa: CASSYSLYEQYF

clone_size: medium-sized
j_call: TRBJ1-4
v_call: TRBV4-3
d_call: -
cdr3_nt: TGCGCCAGCAGCCAAGATTCCGGAGCAACTAATGAAAAACTGTTTTTT
cdr3_aa: CASSQDSGATNEKLFF

clone_size: -
j_call: TRBJ1-6
v_call: TRBV5-4
d_call: -
cdr3_nt: TGTGCCAGCAGCTCCGGTATGGTTTATGGTTCACCCCTCCACTTT
cdr3_aa: CASSSGMVYGSPLHF

clone_size: -
j_call: TRBJ2-2
v_call: TRBV5-1
d_call: TRBD1
cdr3_nt: TGCGCCAGCAGAGGACAGGGGAACACCGGGGAGCTGTTTTTT
cdr3_aa: CASRGQGNTGELFF

clone_size: -
j_call: TRBJ1-3
v_call: TRBV4-1
d_call: -
cdr3_nt: TGCGCCAGCAGCCTATTAATTGGAAACACCATATATTTT
cdr3_aa: CASSLLIGNTIYF

clone_size: -
j_call: TRBJ2-2
v_call: TRBV7-3
d_call: TRBD2
cdr3_nt: TGTGCCAGCAGCCGTCACAGCGGGAAGAACACCGGGGAGCTGTTTTTT
cdr3_aa: CASSRHSGKNTGELFF

clone_size: -
j_call: TRBJ2-3
v_call: TRBV7-8
d_call: TRBD2
cdr3_nt: TGTGCCAGCAGCTTAGTAGCGGGAGGGGACACAGATACGCAGTATTTT
cdr3_aa: CASSLVAGGDTDTQYF

clone_size: -
j_call: TRBJ1-5
v_call: TRBV5-5
d_call: -
cdr3_nt: TGTGCCAGCAGCTTGGCCGCTCGGGGTCAGCCCCAGCATTTT
cdr3_aa: CASSLAARGQPQHF

clone_size: few
j_call: TRBJ2-2
v_call: TRBV7-6
d_call: TRBD2
cdr3_nt: TGTGCCAGCAGCATGGCCGGGACTAGCGTCACCGGGGAGCTGTTTTTT
cdr3_aa: CASSMAGTSVTGELFF

clone_size: -
j_call: TRBJ2-3
v_call: TRBV5-4
d_call: -
cdr3_nt: TGTGCCAGCAGCGCGGACAGAACTAGCACAGATACGCAGTATTTT
cdr3_aa: CASSADRTSTDTQYF

clone_size: -
j_call: TRBJ1-2
v_call: TRBV9
d_call: -
cdr3_nt: TGTGCCAGCAGCGGAGTTCATGGCTATGGCTACACCTTC
cdr3_aa: CASSGVHGYGYTF

clone_size: -
j_call: TRBJ2-1
v_call: TRBV7-2
d_call: TRBD2
cdr3_nt: TGTGCCAGCAGCTCCCTTCTAGCGGGGGTCTACAATGAGCAGTTCTTC
cdr3_aa: CASSSLLAGVYNEQFF

clone_size: -
j_call: TRBJ1-5
v_call: TRBV19
d_call: -
cdr3_nt: TGTGCCAGTAGTAACGACCAAAGGAGCGCCGGTCAGCCCCAGCATTTT
cdr3_aa: CASSNDQRSAGQPQHF